Listed here are 18 T cell receptor beta chains from one sample, sequenced in a study of blood T cell repertoires in COVID-19. The protocol was immunoSEQ multiplex PCR, while the TCRdb copy is restricted to in-frame clones and leaves out a portion. The sample contains tens of thousands of clones, around 90% of which appear only once. The specimen was peripheral blood. These receptors were taken from a man between 50 and 59 years old with active COVID-19.

This clone was observed a handful of times. The chain uses TRBV30 and TRBJ2-6, with 12 bases that match TRBD1. CDR1 is GTSNPN, CDR2 SVGIG, per germline (reference sequence). Unmatched junction bases numbered 9, after V lost 5 bases and J lost 4 bases. The CDR3 contains 17 residues. CDR3 protein: CAWFRDRGRKGANVLTF. The CDR3, as DNA: TGTGCCTGGTTCCGGGACAGGGGGCGCAAGGGGGCCAACGTCCTGACTTTC.

The V call is TRBV7-9, the J call TRBJ2-3; 9 bases are shared with TRBD1. V gave up 5 bases and J gave up 4 bases; unmatched junction bases: 7. The germline V gene encodes CDR1 SEHNR and CDR2 FQNEAQ (reference sequence). The length of the CDR3 is 15 residues. This CDR3 is CASSTGQGVADTQYF. DNA for the CDR3: TGTGCCAGCAGCACGGGACAGGGAGTAGCAGATACGCAGTATTTT. The entire variable domain, with the rest obtained from reference TRBV7-9 and TRBJ2-3, is as follows: DTGVSQNPRHKITKRGQNVTFRCDPISEHNRLYWYRQTLGQGPEFLTYFQNEAQLEKSRLLSDRFSAERPKGSFSTLEIQRTEQGDSAMYLCASSTGQGVADTQYFGPGTRLTVL.

The rearrangement uses TRBV18 and TRBJ1-1; no clear D gene. V gave up 4 bases and J gave up 6 bases, with 12 bases separating them. Germline CDR1 and CDR2: KGHSH and LQKENI. The CDR3 runs 13 residues. For the CDR3, the DNA is TGTGCCAGCTCACTACTTCAAGGAGCTGAAGCTTTCTTT. Residues: CASSLLQGAEAFF. The full variable domain, its missing parts supplied by reference TRBV18 and TRBJ1-1, is NAGVMQNPRHLVRRRGQEARLRCSPMKGHSHVYWYRQLPEEGLKFMVYLQKENIIDESGMPKERFSAEFPKEGPSILRIQQVVRGDSAAYFCASSLLQGAEAFFGQGTRLTVV.

The CDR3, as DNA: TGTGCCAGCAGCCAAGAGGCTAGCGCCTCCTACGAGCAGTACTTC. Translation: CASSQEASASYEQYF. This chain links TRBV4-2 with TRBJ2-7; a weak D match, TRBD2 (6 bases). The CDR3 loop spans 15 amino acids. The germline V gene has CDR1 LGHNA and CDR2 YNFKEQ. V was cut by 0 bases and J by 0 bases, with 9 bases left in between.

The chain carries TRBV4-2 and TRBJ2-1; 10 bases are shared with TRBD1. This CDR3 has 17 residues. Germline lookup yields CDR1 LGHNA and CDR2 YNFKEQ. Losses at the gene ends were 3 bases for V and 1 base for J; bases not matched to a gene: 6. The CDR3 region has the DNA TGTGCCAGCAGCCAGTCGACAGGGGGCGAGTCCTACAATGAGCAGTTCTTC. Its translation is CASSQSTGGESYNEQFF.

The rearrangement joins TRBV11-2 to TRBJ2-7; tentatively, D is TRBD2 (5 bases). V was shortened by 0 bases and J by 2 bases, with 17 bases between the two germline ends. CDR1 is SGHAT, CDR2 FQNNGV, per germline. The CDR3 loop spans 17 amino acids. In nucleotides, the CDR3 is TGTGCCAGCAGCTTAGATTTCTCGTTCGACTATCCCTACGAGCAGTACTTC. This encodes CASSLDFSFDYPYEQYF.

The V gene is TRBV25-1, the J gene TRBJ1-1; D gene ambiguous. The germline CDR1 and CDR2 sequences are MGHDK and SYGVNS. V was cut by 6 bases and J by 1 base, with 9 bases left in between. The CDR3 consists of 13 residues. The CDR3 reads CASRGRPNTEAFF. The DNA of the CDR3 is TGTGCCAGCAGAGGCAGGCCGAACACTGAAGCTTTCTTT.

The V call is TRBV2, the J call TRBJ2-5, with D maybe TRBD2 (6 bases). The CDR3 is made up of 15 amino acids. The V gene lost 7 bases and the J gene lost 3 bases, with 18 bases spanning the gap. Per germline, CDR1 SNHLY and CDR2 FYNNEI. The CDR3 DNA sequence: TGTGCCAGCACCCTGATTTGGGGGGTAAAAGAGACCCAGTACTTC. Its translation: CASTLIWGVKETQYF.

V gene TRBV10-3 combines with J gene TRBJ2-5, with 7 bases aligning to TRBD1. V lost 10 bases and J lost 1; bases outside the gene matches: 3. The CDR3 is made up of 12 amino acids. Germline V gene lookup returns CDR1 ENHRY and CDR2 SYGVKD. For the CDR3, the DNA is TGTGCCAGCTCAGGGGGCCAAGAGACCCAGTACTTC. Protein product: CASSGGQETQYF.

The chain couples TRBV9 to TRBJ2-3; no clear D. The V gene lost 6 bases and the J gene lost 2 bases, with 10 bases spanning the gap. The CDR3 runs to 13 residues. In germline, CDR1 is SGDLS, CDR2 YYNGEE. In DNA form, the CDR3 reads TGTGCCAGCACCCGCGAGGACACAGATACGCAGTATTTT. This encodes CASTREDTDTQYF.

This sequence joins TRBV5-3 and TRBJ2-5; 8 bases agree with TRBD2. TRBV5-3 is labeled an ORF, and its function is uncertain. This CDR3 is 16 amino acids long. V was pared by 3 bases and J by 2 bases, with 9 bases of the junction left unmatched. For the CDR3, the DNA is TGTGCCAGAAGCTATTCGCTTACTAGCGGTCAAGAGACCCAGTACTTC. As protein: CARSYSLTSGQETQYF.

The rearrangement uses TRBV30 and TRBJ1-6; 7 bases are shared with TRBD1. Looked up from germline, CDR1 is GTSNPN and CDR2 is SVGIG (reference sequence). V lost 1 base to trimming and J lost 6 bases; unmatched junction nucleotides: 0. This CDR3 is built from 13 residues. The CDR3 region is CAWSGQGNSPLHF. The CDR3, as DNA: TGTGCCTGGAGTGGACAGGGTAATTCACCCCTCCACTTT.

For the CDR3, the DNA is TGTGCCAGCAGCCAAGATAACCCGAACCTGGCTCTCGAGCAGTACTTC. Residues: CASSQDNPNLALEQYF. The chain recombines TRBV3-1 (or the pseudogene TRBV3-2) with TRBJ2-7; D gene ambiguous. Germline V gene sequence: CDR1 LGHDT, CDR2 YNNKEL (reference sequence). CDR3 length: 16 residues. Trimming shortened V by 0 bases and J by 6 bases, and 18 bases separated the two germline ends.

The CDR3 nucleotides are TGTGCCAGCAGTGGGACAGGGGGCAGCGGGGAGCTGTTTTTT. This codes for CASSGTGGSGELFF. V and J are TRBV2 and TRBJ2-2; 11 bases agree with TRBD1. After removal of 4 bases from V and 7 bases from J, the junction contained 2 bases not matched to a gene. CDR3 size: 14 residues. CDR1 and CDR2 from the germline V gene are SNHLY and FYNNEI.

The J gene is TRBJ2-7, the V gene TRBV6-6; possible D gene TRBD2, 5 bases. Germline-derived CDR1 and CDR2 are MNHNY and SVGAGI (reference sequence). The CDR3 contains 13 residues. The V gene lost 8 bases and the J gene lost 5 bases, with 16 bases spanning the gap. CDR3 sequence: CASGRGLGHEQYF. The CDR3 DNA is TGTGCCAGCGGGCGCGGGTTAGGCCACGAGCAGTACTTC.

CDR3 region: CASSARGWEVPNYGYTF. The DNA for the CDR3 is TGTGCCAGCAGCGCCAGAGGGTGGGAGGTCCCTAACTATGGCTACACCTTC. This chain links TRBV9 with TRBJ1-2; D not certain. V was clipped by 3 bases and J by 0 bases, with 18 bases between them. CDR1 SGDLS and CDR2 YYNGEE come from the germline V gene. The CDR3 consists of 17 residues. The full variable domain, its missing parts supplied by reference TRBV9 and TRBJ1-2, is DSGVTQTPKHLITATGQRVTLRCSPRSGDLSVYWYQQSLDQGLQFLIQYYNGEERAKGNILERFSAQQFPDLHSELNLSSLELGDSALYFCASSARGWEVPNYGYTFGSGTRLTVV.

The V and J genes are TRBV2 and TRBJ1-3, with D unresolved. V was cut by 4 bases and J by 0 bases, with 13 bases left in between. The CDR3 loop spans 16 amino acids. Germline CDR1 and CDR2: SNHLY and FYNNEI. The CDR3 DNA sequence: TGTGCCAGCAGTGGATCCACCCCGGGCTCTGGAAACACCATATATTTT. It encodes CASSGSTPGSGNTIYF.

J is TRBJ1-5 and V is TRBV10-3; TRBD1 is a possible D gene (5 bases). V lost 4 bases and J lost 11, with 12 bases in between. Germline assignment: CDR1 ENHRY and CDR2 SYGVKD. The CDR3 consists of 12 residues. This CDR3 is CAISVQGWTQHF. CDR3 coding DNA: TGTGCCATCAGTGTGCAGGGTTGGACCCAGCATTTT.